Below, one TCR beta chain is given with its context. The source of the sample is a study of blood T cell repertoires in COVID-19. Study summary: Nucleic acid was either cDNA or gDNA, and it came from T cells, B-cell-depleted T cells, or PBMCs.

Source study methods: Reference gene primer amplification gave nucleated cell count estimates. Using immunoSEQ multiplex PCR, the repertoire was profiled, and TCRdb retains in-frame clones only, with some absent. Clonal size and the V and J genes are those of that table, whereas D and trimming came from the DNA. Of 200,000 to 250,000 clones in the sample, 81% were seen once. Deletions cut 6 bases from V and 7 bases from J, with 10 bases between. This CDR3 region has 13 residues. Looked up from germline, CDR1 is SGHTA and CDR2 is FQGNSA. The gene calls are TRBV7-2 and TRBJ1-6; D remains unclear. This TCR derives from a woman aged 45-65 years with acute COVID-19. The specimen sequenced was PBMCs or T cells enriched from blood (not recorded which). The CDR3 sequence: CASRMDWNSPLHF. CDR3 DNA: TGTGCCAGCAGAATGGACTGGAATTCACCCCTCCACTTT. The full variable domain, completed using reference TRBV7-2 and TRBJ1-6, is GAGVSQSPSNKVTEKGKDVELRCDPISGHTALYWYRQSLGQGLEFLIYFQGNSAPDKSGLPSDRFSAERTGGSVSTLTIQRTQQEDSAVYLCASRMDWNSPLHFGNGTRLTVT.